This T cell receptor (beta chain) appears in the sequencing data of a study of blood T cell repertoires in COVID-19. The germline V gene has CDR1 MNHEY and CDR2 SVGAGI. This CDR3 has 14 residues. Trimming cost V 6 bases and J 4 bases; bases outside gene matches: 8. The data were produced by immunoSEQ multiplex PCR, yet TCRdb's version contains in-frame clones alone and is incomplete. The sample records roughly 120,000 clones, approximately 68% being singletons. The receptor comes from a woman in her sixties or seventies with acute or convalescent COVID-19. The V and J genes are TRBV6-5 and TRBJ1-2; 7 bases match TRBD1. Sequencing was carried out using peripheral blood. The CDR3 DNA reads TGTGCCAGCAGCCCCTTAGGGGGCCCCTATGGCTACACCTTC. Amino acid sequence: CASSPLGGPYGYTF.